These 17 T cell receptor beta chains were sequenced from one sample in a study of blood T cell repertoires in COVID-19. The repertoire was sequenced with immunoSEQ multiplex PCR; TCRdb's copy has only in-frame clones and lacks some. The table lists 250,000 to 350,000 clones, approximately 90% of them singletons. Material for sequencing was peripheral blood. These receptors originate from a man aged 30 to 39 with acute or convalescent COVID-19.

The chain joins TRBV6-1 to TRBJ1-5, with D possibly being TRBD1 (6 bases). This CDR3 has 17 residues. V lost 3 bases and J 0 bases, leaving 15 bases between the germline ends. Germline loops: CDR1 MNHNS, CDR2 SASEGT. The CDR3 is CASSDLQGWASNQPQHF. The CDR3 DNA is TGTGCCAGCAGTGACCTACAGGGCTGGGCTAGCAATCAGCCCCAGCATTTT.

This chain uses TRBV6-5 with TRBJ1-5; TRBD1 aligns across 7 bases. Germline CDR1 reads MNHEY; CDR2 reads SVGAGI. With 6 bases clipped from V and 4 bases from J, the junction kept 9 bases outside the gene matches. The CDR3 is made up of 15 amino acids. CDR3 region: CASSPDRARNQPQHF. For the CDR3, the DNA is TGTGCCAGCAGCCCCGACAGGGCCCGGAATCAGCCCCAGCATTTT.

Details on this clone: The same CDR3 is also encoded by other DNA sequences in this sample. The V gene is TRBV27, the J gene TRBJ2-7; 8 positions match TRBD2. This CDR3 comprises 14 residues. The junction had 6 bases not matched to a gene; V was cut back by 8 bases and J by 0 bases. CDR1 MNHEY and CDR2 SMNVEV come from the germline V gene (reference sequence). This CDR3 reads CASSLSGSSYEQYF. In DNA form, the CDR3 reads TGTGCCAGCTCCCTAAGCGGGAGCTCCTACGAGCAGTACTTC.

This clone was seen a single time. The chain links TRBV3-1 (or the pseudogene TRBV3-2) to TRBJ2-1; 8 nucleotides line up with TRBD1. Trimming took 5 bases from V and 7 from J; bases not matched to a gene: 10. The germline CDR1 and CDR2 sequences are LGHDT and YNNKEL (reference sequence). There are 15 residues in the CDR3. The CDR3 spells CASSDRGIATNEQFF. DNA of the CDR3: TGTGCCAGCAGCGACAGGGGCATAGCTACTAATGAGCAGTTCTTC.

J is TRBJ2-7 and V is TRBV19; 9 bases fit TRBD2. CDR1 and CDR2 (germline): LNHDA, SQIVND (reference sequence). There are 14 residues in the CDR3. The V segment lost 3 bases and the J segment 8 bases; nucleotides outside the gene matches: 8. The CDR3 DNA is TGTGCCAGTAGTATTTTCGGCGGGGGGGATCAGCAGTACTTC. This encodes CASSIFGGGDQQYF.

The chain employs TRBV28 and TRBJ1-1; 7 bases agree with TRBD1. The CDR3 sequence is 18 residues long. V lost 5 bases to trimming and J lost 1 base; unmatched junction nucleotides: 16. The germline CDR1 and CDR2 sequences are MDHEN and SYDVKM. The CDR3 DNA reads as TGTGCCAGCAGTACACTTGACAGGGCTAATACTCCGAACACTGAAGCTTTCTTT. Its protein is CASSTLDRANTPNTEAFF. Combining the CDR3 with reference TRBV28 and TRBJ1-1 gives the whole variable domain DVKVTQSSRYLVKRTGEKVFLECVQDMDHENMFWYRQDPGLGLRLIYFSYDVKMKEKGDIPEGYSVSREKKERFSLILESASTNQTSMYLCASSTLDRANTPNTEAFFGQGTRLTVV.

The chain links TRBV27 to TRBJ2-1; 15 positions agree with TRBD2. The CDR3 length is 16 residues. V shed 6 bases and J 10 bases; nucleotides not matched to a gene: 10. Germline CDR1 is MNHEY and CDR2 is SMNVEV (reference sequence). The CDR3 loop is CASSPRTSGRAGEQFF. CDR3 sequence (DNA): TGTGCCAGCAGCCCTAGGACTAGCGGGAGGGCCGGGGAGCAGTTCTTC.

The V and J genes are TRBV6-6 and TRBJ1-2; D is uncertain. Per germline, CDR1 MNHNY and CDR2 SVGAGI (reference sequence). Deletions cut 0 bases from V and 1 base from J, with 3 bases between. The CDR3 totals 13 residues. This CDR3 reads CASSYSGNYGYTF. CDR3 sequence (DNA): TGTGCCAGCAGTTACTCCGGTAACTATGGCTACACCTTC.

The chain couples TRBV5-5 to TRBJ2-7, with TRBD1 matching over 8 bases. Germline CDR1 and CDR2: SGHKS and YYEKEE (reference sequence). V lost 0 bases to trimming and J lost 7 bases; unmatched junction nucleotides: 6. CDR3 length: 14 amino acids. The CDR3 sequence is CASSLVGQAPEQYF. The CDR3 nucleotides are TGTGCCAGCAGCTTGGTGGGACAGGCCCCTGAGCAGTACTTC.

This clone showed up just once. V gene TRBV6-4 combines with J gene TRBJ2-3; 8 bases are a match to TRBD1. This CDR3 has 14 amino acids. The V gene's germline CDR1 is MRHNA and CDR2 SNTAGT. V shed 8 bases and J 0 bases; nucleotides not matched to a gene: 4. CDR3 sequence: CASRRDRSTDTQYF. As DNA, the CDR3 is TGTGCCAGCCGTAGGGACAGGAGCACAGATACGCAGTATTTT.

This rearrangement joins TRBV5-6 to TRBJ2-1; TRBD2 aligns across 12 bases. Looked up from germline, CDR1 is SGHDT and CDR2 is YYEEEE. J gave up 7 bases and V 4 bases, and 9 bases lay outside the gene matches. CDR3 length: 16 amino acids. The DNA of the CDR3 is TGTGCCAGCAGCGTTCCGACTAGCGGGAGCGGGAATGAGCAGTTCTTC. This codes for CASSVPTSGSGNEQFF.

The CDR3 nucleotides are TGCAGCGGCAGGGGTACCGGGGAGCTGTTTTTT. Its translation: CSGRGTGELFF. The gene calls are TRBV29-1 and TRBJ2-2, with D possibly matching TRBD1 (6 bases). CDR3 length: 11 residues. The germline CDR1 and CDR2 sequences are SQVTM and ANQGSEA. The ends were cut back, 7 bases at V and 5 bases at J, with 8 bases in the middle.

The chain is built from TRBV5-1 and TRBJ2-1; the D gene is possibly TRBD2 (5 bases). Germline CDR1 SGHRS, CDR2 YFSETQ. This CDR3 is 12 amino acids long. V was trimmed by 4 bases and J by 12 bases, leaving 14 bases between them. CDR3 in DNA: TGCGCCAGCAGCCGTGACCCGGGGAGGCAGTTCTTC. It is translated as CASSRDPGRQFF.

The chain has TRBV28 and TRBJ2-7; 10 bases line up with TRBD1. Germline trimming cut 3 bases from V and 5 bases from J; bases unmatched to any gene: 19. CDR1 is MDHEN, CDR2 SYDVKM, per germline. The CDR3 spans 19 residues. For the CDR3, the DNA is TGTGCCAGCAGTTTGCCAGGTGACAGGGGGCTCCCAAAACAGCACGAGCAGTACTTC. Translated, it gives CASSLPGDRGLPKQHEQYF. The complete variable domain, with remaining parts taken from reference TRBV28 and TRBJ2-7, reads DVKVTQSSRYLVKRTGEKVFLECVQDMDHENMFWYRQDPGLGLRLIYFSYDVKMKEKGDIPEGYSVSREKKERFSLILESASTNQTSMYLCASSLPGDRGLPKQHEQYFGPGTRLTVT.

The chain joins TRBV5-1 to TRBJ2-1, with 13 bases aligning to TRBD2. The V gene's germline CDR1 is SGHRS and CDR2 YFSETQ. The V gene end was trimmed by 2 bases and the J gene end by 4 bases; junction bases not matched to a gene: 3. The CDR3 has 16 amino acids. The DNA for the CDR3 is TGCGCCAGCAGCTTCGGACTAGCGGGAGTTTACAATGAGCAGTTCTTC. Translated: CASSFGLAGVYNEQFF.

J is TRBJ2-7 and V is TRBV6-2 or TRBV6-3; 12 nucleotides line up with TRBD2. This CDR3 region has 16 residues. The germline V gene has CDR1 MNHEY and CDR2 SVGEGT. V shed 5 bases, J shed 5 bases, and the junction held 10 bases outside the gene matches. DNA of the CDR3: TGTGCCAGCAGTCCGACACTAGCGGGAGGTACTCACGAGCAGTACTTC. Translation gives CASSPTLAGGTHEQYF.

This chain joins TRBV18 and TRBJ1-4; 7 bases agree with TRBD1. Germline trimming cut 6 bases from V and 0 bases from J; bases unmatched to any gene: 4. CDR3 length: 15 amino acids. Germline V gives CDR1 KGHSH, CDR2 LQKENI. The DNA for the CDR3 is TGTGCCAGCTCTCGCCAGGGGGCAACTAATGAAAAACTGTTTTTT. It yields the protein CASSRQGATNEKLFF. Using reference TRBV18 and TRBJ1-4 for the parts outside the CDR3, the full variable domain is NAGVMQNPRHLVRRRGQEARLRCSPMKGHSHVYWYRQLPEEGLKFMVYLQKENIIDESGMPKERFSAEFPKEGPSILRIQQVVRGDSAAYFCASSRQGATNEKLFFGSGTQLSVL.